A selection of T cell receptor beta chains follows, all from one sample in a study of cytotoxic CD8 clonotypes in ibrutinib-treated CLL. Sequencing was performed with immunoSEQ multiplex PCR; in TCRdb, only in-frame clones are kept and a portion is missing. The repertoire consists of about 72,000 clones, with about 64% occurring once and the leading ten covering about 5.7%. The sample in question was PBMCs, obtained after 12 months of ibrutinib treatment. The receptors stem from a human donor with chronic lymphocytic leukemia. The CDR3 runs from the conserved cysteine through the conserved F or W. The D gene is left open where the match is weak. Not all rows give a size; the values are once, few, many and, for expanded clones, a class.

d_gene	abundance	v_gene	j_gene	CDR3aa	CDR3nt
TRBD1	.	TRBV6-6	TRBJ2-1	CASRTPGGDRDNEQFF	TGTGCCAGTAGAACCCCTGGGGGGGACAGGGACAATGAGCAGTTCTTC
TRBD1	.	TRBV6-1	TRBJ1-2	CASRDTGVGGYTF	TGTGCCAGCAGAGATACAGGGGTTGGTGGCTACACCTTC
.	.	TRBV30	TRBJ2-5	CAWSARRERETQYF	TGTGCCTGGAGTGCTCGGAGGGAACGAGAGACCCAGTACTTC
TRBD1	.	TRBV4-2	TRBJ2-7	CASSPTAGQGSHEQYF	TGTGCCAGCAGCCCAACGGCCGGACAGGGAAGCCACGAGCAGTACTTC
.	medium-sized	TRBV7-8	TRBJ1-1	CASSLALLTNTEAFF	TGTGCCAGCAGCTTAGCGCTCCTGACGAACACTGAAGCTTTCTTT
.	.	TRBV4-1	TRBJ2-3	CASSQQNTQYF	TGCGCCAGCAGCCAACAGAATACGCAGTATTTT
TRBD1	.	TRBV19	TRBJ2-7	CASSNRGQGAGEQYF	TGTGCCAGTAGCAACCGGGGACAGGGAGCCGGCGAGCAGTACTTC
.	.	TRBV4-1	TRBJ1-5	CASSQSRGLGQPQHF	TGCGCCAGCAGCCAATCCAGGGGACTCGGTCAGCCCCAGCATTTT
.	.	TRBV5-1	TRBJ1-4	CASSAGWGTNEKLFF	TGCGCCAGCAGCGCTGGGTGGGGGACTAATGAAAAACTGTTTTTT
TRBD1	.	TRBV5-1	TRBJ1-6	CASSPLPGQGVSSPLHF	TGCGCCAGCAGCCCTCTCCCGGGACAGGGTGTTAGTTCACCCCTCCACTTT
.	.	TRBV5-1	TRBJ2-2	CASSLAGGANTGELFF	TGCGCCAGCAGCTTGGCGGGCGGGGCAAACACCGGGGAGCTGTTTTTT
.	once	TRBV14	TRBJ2-7	CASSQLGQGSYEQYF	TGTGCCAGCAGCCAGCTGGGGCAGGGGAGCTACGAGCAGTACTTC
TRBD2	.	TRBV19	TRBJ2-7	CASSMRLAGEQYF	TGTGCCAGTAGTATGAGACTAGCGGGGGAGCAGTACTTC
.	.	TRBV12-5	TRBJ1-2	CASGLGQVANYGYTF	TGTGCTAGTGGTTTGGGACAGGTCGCTAACTATGGCTACACCTTC
.	.	TRBV19	TRBJ2-7	CASRRNPTATYEQYF	TGTGCCAGTAGAAGAAACCCGACGGCTACCTACGAGCAGTACTTC
.	once	TRBV4-2	TRBJ1-2	CASSQGAGYNYGYTF	TGTGCCAGCAGCCAAGGGGCAGGGTATAACTATGGCTACACCTTC
.	few	TRBV11-3	TRBJ1-6	CASSLGAGDSPLHF	TGTGCCAGCAGCTTAGGGGCAGGGGATTCACCCCTCCACTTT
TRBD1	.	TRBV11-3	TRBJ2-3	CASSLGRGFTDTQYF	TGTGCCAGCAGCTTAGGCAGGGGGTTCACAGATACGCAGTATTTT
TRBD1	few	TRBV18	TRBJ1-2	CASSPAGTGTAYGYTF	TGTGCCAGCTCACCAGCGGGGACCGGGACAGCCTATGGCTACACCTTC
.	.	TRBV19	TRBJ1-1	CASSGRDIETEAFF	TGTGCCAGTAGTGGACGGGACATTGAGACTGAAGCTTTCTTT
.	.	TRBV28	TRBJ2-7	CASSLSAGPYEQYF	TGTGCCAGCAGTTTATCTGCAGGACCCTACGAGCAGTACTTC
.	.	TRBV10-3	TRBJ2-5	CAIGRTERETQYF	TGTGCCATCGGACGGACGGAGAGAGAGACCCAGTACTTC
.	.	TRBV5-1	TRBJ2-2	CASSLEGLDTGELFF	TGCGCCAGCAGCTTAGAAGGTCTGGACACCGGGGAGCTGTTTTTT
.	.	TRBV30	TRBJ2-7	CAWTPRTEIYEQYF	TGTGCCTGGACCCCCAGGACAGAGATTTACGAGCAGTACTTC
.	.	TRBV10-3	TRBJ2-1	CAISEKADNEQFF	TGTGCCATCAGTGAGAAGGCAGACAATGAGCAGTTCTTC
.	.	TRBV28	TRBJ1-5	CASSLRAGNSNQPQHF	TGTGCCAGCAGTTTGCGGGCAGGGAATAGCAATCAGCCCCAGCATTTT
TRBD1	once	TRBV11-3	TRBJ1-5	CASSPAGQGLSKANQPQHF	TGTGCCAGCAGCCCCGCTGGACAGGGATTGTCCAAAGCAAATCAGCCCCAGCATTTT
.	.	TRBV11-3	TRBJ2-1	CASSSGASSYNEQFF	TGTGCCAGCAGCTCAGGCGCGAGCTCCTACAATGAGCAGTTCTTC
.	.	TRBV7-6	TRBJ2-7	CASSFRQGGDEQYF	TGTGCCAGCAGCTTCCGTCAGGGGGGCGACGAGCAGTACTTC
.	.	TRBV5-1	TRBJ2-3	CASSFRGADTQYF	TGCGCCAGCAGCTTCCGGGGTGCAGATACGCAGTATTTT
.	.	TRBV18	TRBJ1-5	CASSPGTDSNQPQHF	TGTGCCAGCTCGCCGGGGACCGATAGCAATCAGCCCCAGCATTTT
.	.	TRBV19	TRBJ2-7	CASSSRLGRSVYEQYF	TGTGCCAGTAGTAGCCGTCTAGGACGGTCTGTCTACGAGCAGTACTTC
TRBD1	few	TRBV30	TRBJ1-5	CAWSQGQGFDQPQHF	TGTGCCTGGAGTCAGGGACAGGGATTTGATCAGCCCCAGCATTTT
.	.	TRBV28	TRBJ1-5	CASSLWDGDNQPQHF	TGTGCCAGCAGTTTGTGGGATGGGGACAATCAGCCCCAGCATTTT
.	.	TRBV28	TRBJ2-7	CASSRVIYEQYF	TGTGCCAGCAGTAGGGTTATCTACGAGCAGTACTTC
.	few	TRBV30	TRBJ1-4	CAWTKTGREEKLFF	TGTGCCTGGACCAAGACAGGAAGGGAAGAAAAACTGTTTTTT
TRBD1	.	TRBV5-1	TRBJ2-1	CASSLQQGDNEQFF	TGCGCCAGCAGCTTGCAACAGGGGGACAATGAGCAGTTCTTC
TRBD1	.	TRBV5-6	TRBJ2-1	CASSLDFAGQGLYEQFF	TGTGCCAGCAGCTTGGATTTTGCGGGACAGGGTTTGTATGAGCAGTTCTTC
.	.	TRBV19	TRBJ2-5	CASRQAGETQYF	TGTGCCAGTCGACAGGCCGGGGAGACCCAGTACTTC
TRBD1	few	TRBV5-4	TRBJ1-2	CASSLRQGAHGYTF	TGTGCCAGCAGCTTGCGACAGGGGGCGCATGGCTACACCTTC
.	once	TRBV11-2	TRBJ2-3	CASSQAWGEADLRSYF	TGTGCCAGCAGCCAGGCTTGGGGCGAAGCGGATCTTCGATCGTATTTT
.	.	TRBV6-1	TRBJ2-1	CASSERARSTYNEQFF	TGTGCCAGCAGTGAAAGGGCCAGGTCAACCTACAATGAGCAGTTCTTC
.	few	TRBV7-9	TRBJ1-2	CASSSKSDGAPRYGYTF	TGTGCCAGCAGCTCTAAATCGGACGGGGCCCCGAGGTATGGCTACACCTTC
.	few	TRBV30	TRBJ1-4	CAWSLHRVANEKLFF	TGTGCCTGGAGTCTCCACAGGGTGGCTAATGAAAAACTGTTTTTT
.	few	TRBV18	TRBJ1-5	CASSPAALLNVQPQHF	TGTGCCAGCTCACCGGCGGCTCTATTAAACGTCCAGCCCCAGCATTTT
.	.	TRBV5-4	TRBJ2-7	CASSLVVSSGEQYF	TGTGCCAGCAGCTTGGTGGTCAGTTCGGGGGAGCAGTACTTC
TRBD1	once	TRBV7-9	TRBJ1-5	CASSLDRVNQPQHF	TGTGCCAGCAGCCTAGACAGGGTGAATCAGCCCCAGCATTTT
TRBD1	.	TRBV27	TRBJ2-7	CASRRPGQLDEQYF	TGTGCCAGCAGACGCCCGGGACAGTTAGACGAGCAGTACTTC
TRBD2	few	TRBV7-2	TRBJ2-1	CASSPSAGEYNEQFF	TGTGCCAGCAGCCCATCGGCGGGAGAGTACAATGAGCAGTTCTTC
.	once	TRBV6-6	TRBJ2-5	CASSDVGSGETQYF	TGTGCCAGCAGTGACGTGGGGAGTGGGGAGACCCAGTACTTC
TRBD1	.	TRBV14	TRBJ2-7	CATSRDRDVDGYEQYF	TGTGCAACCAGCCGGGACAGGGACGTTGATGGCTACGAGCAGTACTTC
.	.	TRBV11-3	TRBJ2-5	CASSLEEGTQHF	TGTGCCAGCAGCCTAGAAGAGGGGACCCAGCACTTC
TRBD1	.	TRBV7-2	TRBJ2-7	CASSVDRGSYEQYF	TGTGCCAGCAGCGTAGACAGGGGCTCCTACGAGCAGTACTTC
.	few	TRBV21-1	TRBJ1-5	CASSKRDQPQHF	TGTGCCAGCAGCAAGAGGGATCAGCCCCAGCATTTT